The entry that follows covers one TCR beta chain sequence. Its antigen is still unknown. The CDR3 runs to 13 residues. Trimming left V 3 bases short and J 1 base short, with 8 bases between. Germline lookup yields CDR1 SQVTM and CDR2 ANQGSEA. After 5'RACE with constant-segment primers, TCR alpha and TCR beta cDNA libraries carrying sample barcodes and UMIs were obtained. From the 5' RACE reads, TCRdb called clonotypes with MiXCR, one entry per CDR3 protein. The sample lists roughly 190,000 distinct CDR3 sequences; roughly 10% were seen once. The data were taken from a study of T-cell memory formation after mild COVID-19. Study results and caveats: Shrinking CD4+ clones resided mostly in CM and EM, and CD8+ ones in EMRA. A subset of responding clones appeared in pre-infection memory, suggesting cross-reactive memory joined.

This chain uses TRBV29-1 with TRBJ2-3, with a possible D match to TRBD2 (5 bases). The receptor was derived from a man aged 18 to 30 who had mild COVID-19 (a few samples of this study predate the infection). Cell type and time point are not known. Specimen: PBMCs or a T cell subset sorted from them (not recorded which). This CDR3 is CSVDLAGTDTQYF. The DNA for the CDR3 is TGCAGCGTTGACCTAGCCGGCACAGATACGCAGTATTTT.